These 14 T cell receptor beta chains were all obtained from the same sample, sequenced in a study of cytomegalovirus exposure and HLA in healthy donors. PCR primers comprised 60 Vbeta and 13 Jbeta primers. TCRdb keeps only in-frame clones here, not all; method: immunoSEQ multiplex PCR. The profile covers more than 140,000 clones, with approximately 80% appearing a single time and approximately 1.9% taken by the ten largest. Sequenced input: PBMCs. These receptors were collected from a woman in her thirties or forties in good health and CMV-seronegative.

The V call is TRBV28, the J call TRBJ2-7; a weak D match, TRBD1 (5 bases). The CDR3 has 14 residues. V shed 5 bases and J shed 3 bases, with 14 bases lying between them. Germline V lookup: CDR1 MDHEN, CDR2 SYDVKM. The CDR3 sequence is CASSEGGHLYEQYF. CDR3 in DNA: TGTGCCAGCAGTGAAGGCGGACACCTCTACGAGCAGTACTTC.

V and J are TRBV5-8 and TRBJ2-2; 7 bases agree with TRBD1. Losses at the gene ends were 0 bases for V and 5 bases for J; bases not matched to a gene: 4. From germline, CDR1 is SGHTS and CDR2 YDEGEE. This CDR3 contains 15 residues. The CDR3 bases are TGTGCCAGCAGCTTGGGACAGGGTTTTACCGGGGAGCTGTTTTTT. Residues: CASSLGQGFTGELFF.

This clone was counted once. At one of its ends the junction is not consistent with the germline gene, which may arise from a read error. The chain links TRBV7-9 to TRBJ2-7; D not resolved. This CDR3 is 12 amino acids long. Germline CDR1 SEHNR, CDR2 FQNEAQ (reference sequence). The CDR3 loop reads CSSSPDTYEQYF. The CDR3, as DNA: TGTTCCAGCAGCCCAGACACCTACGAGCAGTACTTC.

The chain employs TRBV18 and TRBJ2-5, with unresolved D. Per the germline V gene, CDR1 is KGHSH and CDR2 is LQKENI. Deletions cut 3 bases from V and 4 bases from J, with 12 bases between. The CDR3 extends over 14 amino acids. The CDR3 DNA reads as TGTGCCAGCTCACCTATAGCCGTCGTAGAGACCCAGTACTTC. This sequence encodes CASSPIAVVETQYF.

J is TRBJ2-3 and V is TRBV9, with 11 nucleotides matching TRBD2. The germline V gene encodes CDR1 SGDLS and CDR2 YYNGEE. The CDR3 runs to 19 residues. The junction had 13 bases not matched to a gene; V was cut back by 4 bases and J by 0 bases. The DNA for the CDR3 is TGTGCCAGCAGCACGCCCCGGGGGACTAGCGGTTTCAGCACAGATACGCAGTATTTT. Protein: CASSTPRGTSGFSTDTQYF.

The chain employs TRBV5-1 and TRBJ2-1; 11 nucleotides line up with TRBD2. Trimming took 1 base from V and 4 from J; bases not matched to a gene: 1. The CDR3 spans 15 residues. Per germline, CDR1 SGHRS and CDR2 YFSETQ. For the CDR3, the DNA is TGCGCCAGCAGCTTGCGACTAGCGGGATACAATGAGCAGTTCTTC. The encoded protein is CASSLRLAGYNEQFF.

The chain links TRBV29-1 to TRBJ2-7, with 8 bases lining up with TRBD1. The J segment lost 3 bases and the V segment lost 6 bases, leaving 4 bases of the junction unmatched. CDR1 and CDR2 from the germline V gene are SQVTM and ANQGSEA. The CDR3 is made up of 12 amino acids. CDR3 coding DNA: TGCAGCGTCGATACAGGGGGCTACGAGCAGTACTTC. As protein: CSVDTGGYEQYF.

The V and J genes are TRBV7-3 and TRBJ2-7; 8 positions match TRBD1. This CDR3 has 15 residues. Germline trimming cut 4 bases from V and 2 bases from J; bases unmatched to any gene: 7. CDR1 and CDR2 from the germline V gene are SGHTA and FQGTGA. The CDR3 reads CASSSQPGQAYEQYF. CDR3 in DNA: TGTGCCAGCAGCTCGCAACCGGGACAGGCCTACGAGCAGTACTTC.

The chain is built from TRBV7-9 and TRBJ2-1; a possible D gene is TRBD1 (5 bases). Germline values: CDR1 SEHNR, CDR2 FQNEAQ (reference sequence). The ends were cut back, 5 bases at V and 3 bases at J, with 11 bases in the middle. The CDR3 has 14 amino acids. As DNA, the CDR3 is TGTGCCAGCAGCCCAAAAGGGGTCTACAATGAGCAGTTCTTC. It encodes CASSPKGVYNEQFF.

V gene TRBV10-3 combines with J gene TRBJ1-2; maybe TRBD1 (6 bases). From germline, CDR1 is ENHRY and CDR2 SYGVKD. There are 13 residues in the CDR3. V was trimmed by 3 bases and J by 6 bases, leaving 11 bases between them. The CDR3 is CAISEQGRNGYTF. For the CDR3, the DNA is TGTGCCATCAGTGAACAGGGACGCAATGGCTACACCTTC.

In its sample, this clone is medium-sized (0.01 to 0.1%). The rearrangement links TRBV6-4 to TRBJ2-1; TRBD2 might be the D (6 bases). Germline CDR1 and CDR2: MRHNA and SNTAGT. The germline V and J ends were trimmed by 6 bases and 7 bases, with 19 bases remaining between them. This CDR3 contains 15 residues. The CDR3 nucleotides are TGTGCCAGCAGCCCCTTACGGGGAGGTGGGAATGAGCAGTTCTTC. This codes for CASSPLRGGGNEQFF.

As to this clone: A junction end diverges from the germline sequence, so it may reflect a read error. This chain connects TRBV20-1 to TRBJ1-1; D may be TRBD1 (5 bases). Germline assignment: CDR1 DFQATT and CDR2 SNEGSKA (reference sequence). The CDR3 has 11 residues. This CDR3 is CSCRGNTGAFF. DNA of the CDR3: TGCAGCTGTCGGGGGAACACTGGAGCTTTCTTT.

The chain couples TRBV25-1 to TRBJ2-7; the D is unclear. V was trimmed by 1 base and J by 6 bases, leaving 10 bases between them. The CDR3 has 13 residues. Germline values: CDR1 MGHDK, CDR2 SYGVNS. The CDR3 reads CASSELGVTEQYF. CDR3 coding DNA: TGTGCCAGCAGTGAATTAGGAGTAACCGAGCAGTACTTC.

The CDR3 here is CSVLGVREKLFF. Written as DNA, the CDR3 is TGCAGCGTTTTAGGGGTTCGTGAAAAACTGTTTTTT. V is TRBV29-1 and J is TRBJ1-4; D perhaps matches TRBD1 (5 bases). Germline CDR1 is SQVTM and CDR2 is ANQGSEA. CDR3 length equals 12 residues. Trimming shortened V by 5 bases and J by 7 bases, and 11 bases separated the two germline ends.